These 16 T cell receptor beta chains were all obtained from the same sample, sequenced in a study of T-cell reconstitution after alpha-beta-depleted transplantation in children. For TCRbeta, the library was prepared with unique molecular identifiers. TCRdb independently ran MiXCR on the PCR reads; one entry per CDR3 protein. The sample has about 230,000 distinct CDR3 sequences, 9.7% seen once. The sample was PBMCs from the stem cell graft donor, taken from the stem cell graft. The receptors come from a human donor who donated a stem cell graft to a child with SCID.

In the case of this clonotype: A read error may be the cause here, since a much bigger clone is one base away. The chain couples TRBV7-9 to TRBJ1-2; tentatively, D is TRBD1 (5 bases). CDR3 size: 16 residues. Germline-derived CDR1 and CDR2 are SEHNR and FQNEAQ (reference sequence). The V gene lost 6 bases and the J gene lost 0 bases, with 17 bases spanning the gap. CDR3 coding DNA: TGTGCCAGCAGTAAAGGGCCCAGGGCGACTAACTATGGCTACACCTTC. This codes for CASSKGPRATNYGYTF.

This clonotype was counted ten times or more. This chain connects TRBV7-9 to TRBJ2-1, with no clear D. Germline CDR1 is SEHNR and CDR2 is FQNEAQ (reference sequence). The CDR3 runs to 14 residues. The V end was cut by 5 bases, the J end by 2 bases, with 10 bases between. The CDR3 loop is CASSPTSAYNEQFF. In nucleotides, the CDR3 is TGTGCCAGCAGCCCGACTTCCGCCTACAATGAGCAGTTCTTC.

This clonotype showed up many times. The chain couples TRBV14 to TRBJ2-1; TRBD1 aligns across 10 bases. The CDR3 runs to 16 residues. The V gene's germline CDR1 is SGHDN and CDR2 FVKESK. V was clipped by 3 bases and J by 6 bases; unmatched bases: 8. This CDR3 reads CASSHWDRGETNEQFF. For the CDR3, the DNA is TGTGCCAGCAGCCACTGGGACAGGGGCGAGACCAATGAGCAGTTCTTC.

This clonotype was detected many times. The chain joins TRBV7-9 to TRBJ2-2; weak D call: TRBD2 (5 bases). V was trimmed by 1 base and J by 0 bases, leaving 6 bases between them. The CDR3 loop spans 15 amino acids. Germline CDR1 SEHNR, CDR2 FQNEAQ (reference sequence). This chain's CDR3 is CASSLGGSNTGELFF. CDR3 nucleotides: TGTGCCAGCAGCTTAGGAGGGTCGAACACCGGGGAGCTGTTTTTT.

At least ten counts were recorded for this clonotype. CDR3 sequence reads: CASAHPISTGELFF. The CDR3 coding sequence is TGTGCCAGCGCCCACCCCATTAGCACCGGGGAGCTGTTTTTT. The chain uses TRBV5-6 and TRBJ2-2; D is unclear. Trimming removed 7 bases at V and 4 bases at J, with 14 bases between. Germline CDR1 and CDR2: SGHDT and YYEEEE. The CDR3 runs 14 residues.

This clonotype has at least ten counts. The chain has TRBV6-6 and TRBJ1-2; D is unclear. The CDR3 sequence is 13 residues long. The germline gives CDR1 MNHNY, CDR2 SVGAGI (reference sequence). Trimming took 7 bases from V and 7 from J, leaving 16 bases between them. The CDR3 region has the DNA TGTGCCAGCACCCCCCTGAGGGAGGGTGGCTACACCTTC. Translated, it gives CASTPLREGGYTF.

This clonotype was recorded a few times. A much larger clone sits a single nucleotide away, making a read error possible. The genes are TRBV20-1 and TRBJ2-5; TRBD2 agrees at 13 bases. Germline V gene lookup returns CDR1 DFQATT and CDR2 SNEGSKA (reference sequence). The CDR3 sequence is 16 residues long. CDR3 protein: CCARALTSGGMETQYF. The CDR3 coding sequence is TGCTGTGCTAGAGCCTTGACTAGCGGGGGGATGGAGACCCAGTACTTC.

This clonotype was counted many times. This chain uses TRBV20-1 with TRBJ2-3; TRBD2 aligns across 8 bases. Germline V gene sequence: CDR1 DFQATT, CDR2 SNEGSKA (reference sequence). J was trimmed by 6 bases and V by 0 bases; bases with no gene match: 11. The CDR3 extends over 16 amino acids. The DNA of the CDR3 is TGCAGTGCTAGAGATACGAGCGGGGGTTCCGTGGATACGCAGTATTTT. It is translated as CSARDTSGGSVDTQYF.

This clonotype was seen many times. The rearrangement joins TRBV14 to TRBJ1-1; tentative D call: TRBD1 (5 bases). The CDR3 covers 13 residues. The ends were cut back, 4 bases at V and 6 bases at J, with 12 bases in the middle. The germline CDR1 and CDR2 sequences are SGHDN and FVKESK. CDR3 bases: TGTGCCAGCAGCCTACGTGGGGGTCCTGAAGCTTTCTTT. The encoded protein is CASSLRGGPEAFF.

Many counts were recorded for this clonotype. This chain connects TRBV12-3 or TRBV12-4 to TRBJ1-4; D possibly corresponds to TRBD1 (6 bases). This CDR3 contains 16 residues. V lost 8 bases to trimming and J lost 0 bases, with 16 bases between them. CDR3 loop: CASGVGQSATNEKLFF. CDR3 DNA sequence: TGTGCCAGCGGAGTAGGACAGTCTGCAACTAATGAAAAACTGTTTTTT.

This clonotype was seen repeatedly, ten times or more. The chain recombines TRBV5-6 with TRBJ1-1, with D hard to call. The ends were cut back, 0 bases at V and 0 bases at J, with 6 bases in the middle. This CDR3 is built from 14 residues. The germline V gene encodes CDR1 SGHDT and CDR2 YYEEEE. CDR3 loop: CASSLVPMNTEAFF. Here the CDR3 DNA reads TGTGCCAGCAGCTTGGTACCTATGAACACTGAAGCTTTCTTT.

This clonotype occurred a few times. The rearrangement joins TRBV7-9 to TRBJ1-5; a weak D match, TRBD1 (6 bases). CDR3 size: 15 residues. The V and J ends lost 1 base and 3 bases respectively, with 10 bases between them. CDR1 is SEHNR and CDR2 is FQNEAQ in the germline V gene (reference sequence). The CDR3 protein is CASSLGTEDNQPQHF. For the CDR3, the DNA is TGTGCCAGCAGCTTAGGGACAGAGGACAATCAGCCCCAGCATTTT.

Ten or more counts support this clonotype. The genes are TRBV5-1 and TRBJ2-6, with D uncertain. Germline CDR1 is SGHRS and CDR2 is YFSETQ. CDR3 length: 16 residues. V was pared by 4 bases and J by 0 bases, with 11 bases between. The DNA for the CDR3 is TGCGCCAGCAGCAAACTAAAGGACTCTGGGGCCAACGTCCTGACTTTC. Its protein is CASSKLKDSGANVLTF.

Ten or more counts support this clonotype. The gene calls are TRBV20-1 and TRBJ2-7; the D gene is possibly TRBD2 (6 bases). CDR1 is DFQATT, CDR2 SNEGSKA, per germline (reference sequence). V lost 3 bases and J lost 7, with 19 bases in between. The CDR3 has 14 residues. Here the CDR3 reads CSARLRDFIGEQYF. The CDR3 DNA follows: TGCAGTGCTAGGCTCCGGGACTTTATAGGGGAGCAGTACTTC.

This clonotype has a count of ten or more. V is TRBV10-3 and J is TRBJ2-2, with D possibly being TRBD1 (5 bases). CDR1 is ENHRY and CDR2 is SYGVKD in the germline V gene. This CDR3 region has 15 residues. V was pared by 5 bases and J by 0 bases, with 10 bases between. In nucleotides, the CDR3 is TGTGCCATCAGTCCGACAGAGACGAACACCGGGGAGCTGTTTTTT. Its translation is CAISPTETNTGELFF.

This clonotype was detected many times. The chain combines TRBV9 with TRBJ1-6, with 7 bases aligning to TRBD1. The J segment lost 7 bases and the V segment lost 3 bases, leaving 16 bases of the junction unmatched. This CDR3 region has 18 residues. Germline CDR1 is SGDLS and CDR2 is YYNGEE. The CDR3 nucleotides read TGTGCCAGCAGCGCCCGGGCAGGGGGAGGTGGTCTGAATTCACCCCTCCACTTT. It encodes CASSARAGGGGLNSPLHF. Combining the CDR3 with reference TRBV9 and TRBJ1-6 gives the whole variable domain DSGVTQTPKHLITATGQRVTLRCSPRSGDLSVYWYQQSLDQGLQFLIQYYNGEERAKGNILERFSAQQFPDLHSELNLSSLELGDSALYFCASSARAGGGGLNSPLHFGNGTRLTVT.